This T cell receptor beta chain was captured by sequencing in a study of cytomegalovirus exposure and HLA in healthy donors. On the study more broadly: The 120 or so validation repertoires used a platform that matched the one used for the approximately 690 first-cohort repertoires, as a later analysis reported.

Trimming cost V 6 bases and J 6 bases; bases outside gene matches: 8. The CDR3 sequence is 14 residues long. CDR1 LNHDA and CDR2 SQIVND come from the germline V gene (reference sequence). A word on this clone: Its antigen remains unidentified.

Findings and limits, study-wide: Most TCR sequences were seen very rarely across donors, but some public TCRs occurred in many.

The protocol was immunoSEQ multiplex PCR, while the TCRdb copy is restricted to in-frame clones and leaves out a portion. The sample yields some 150,000 clones, roughly 87% seen once. The chain has TRBV19 and TRBJ2-1, with TRBD1 matching 7 bases. This receptor was obtained from a woman aged 18-29 years in good health and CMV-seropositive. The sample taken for sequencing was PBMCs. Written as DNA, the CDR3 is TGTGCCAGTAGAGCTACCGGGACAGTCAATGAGCAGTTCTTC. Protein product: CASRATGTVNEQFF.